A single sample is the source of the 9 T cell receptor beta chains below, sequenced in a study of a mutant IDH1 vaccine in newly diagnosed glioma. Their antigens are not known. Time point reported: week 35, safety follow-up. Doses consisted of 300 ug of mutant IDH1 20-mer peptide each, paired with topical imiquimod. Some clones are missing from TCRdb's copy, which holds only in-frame ones; the method was immunoSEQ multiplex PCR. The sample lists some 60,000 clones; less than 90% were seen once. Sample: PBMCs, taken from a glioma patient whose treatment included an IDH1 peptide vaccine. These receptors were collected from a man aged 35-49 years with glioma.

The chain couples TRBV5-3 to TRBJ2-2; TRBD1 matches at 10 bases. TRBV5-3 is an ORF, and what it does is uncertain. V trimming: 4 bases; J trimming: 10 bases; junction bases outside the gene matches: 16. The CDR3 sequence is 17 residues long. In nucleotides, the CDR3 is TGTGCCAGAAGCCCACGCCCGGGACAGGGGCCCTCTTCGGAGCTGTTTTTT. Amino acid sequence: CARSPRPGQGPSSELFF.

In its sample, this clone was seen once. The chain links TRBV7-3 to TRBJ2-3; TRBD2 aligns across 11 bases. The CDR3 totals 15 residues. Germline CDR1 SGHTA, CDR2 FQGTGA. J gave up 4 bases and V 4 bases, and 4 bases lay outside the gene matches. The CDR3 protein is CASSYTSGRADTQYF. The CDR3 DNA is TGTGCCAGCAGCTACACTAGCGGGAGAGCAGATACGCAGTATTTT.

V and J are TRBV5-1 and TRBJ2-5, with D possibly TRBD2 on 6 matching bases. The germline gives CDR1 SGHRS, CDR2 YFSETQ. This CDR3 spans 14 amino acids. Trimming removed 0 bases from V and 1 base from J, with 7 bases in between. DNA for the CDR3: TGCGCCAGCAGCTTGGGGACTATCCAAGAGACCCAGTACTTC. Its protein product is CASSLGTIQETQYF.

The genes are TRBV28 and TRBJ2-7; D call uncertain. The CDR3 contains 11 residues. Trimming left V 6 bases short and J 7 bases short, with 10 bases between. Germline CDR1 is MDHEN and CDR2 is SYDVKM. The CDR3 nucleotides are TGTGCCAGCAGCCAAGGTCGGGAGCAGTACTTC. Protein: CASSQGREQYF.

This clone was found a few times. The rearrangement uses TRBV25-1 and TRBJ2-7, with 8 bases that match TRBD1. In germline, CDR1 is MGHDK, CDR2 SYGVNS. V was pared by 4 bases and J by 2 bases, with 1 base of the junction left unmatched. The CDR3 length is 13 residues. The CDR3 region has the DNA TGTGCCAGCAGTGTGACAGGGGCCTACGAGCAGTACTTC. Translating it yields CASSVTGAYEQYF.

This rearrangement joins TRBV7-2 to TRBJ1-5, with D possibly being TRBD1 (5 bases). This CDR3 spans 13 amino acids. CDR1 and CDR2 from the germline V gene are SGHTA and FQGNSA. The V gene lost 5 bases and the J gene lost 11 bases, with 16 bases spanning the gap. The CDR3 coding sequence is TGTGCCAGCAGCCCCCCAGGGTTCTCGGCCCAGCATTTT. It yields the protein CASSPPGFSAQHF.

Only a few counts were recorded for this clone. J is TRBJ1-3 and V is TRBV7-2; D uncertain. The CDR3 contains 15 residues. V dropped 5 bases and J dropped 4 bases, with 15 bases sitting between them. Germline values: CDR1 SGHTA, CDR2 FQGNSA. The CDR3 bases are TGTGCCAGCAGCCCCGGGCCCTTAGGGGGAAACACCATATATTTT. Its translation: CASSPGPLGGNTIYF.

The count of this clone is one. The V and J genes are TRBV4-2 and TRBJ2-2, with D possibly being TRBD1 or TRBD2 (5 bases each). The CDR3 extends over 14 amino acids. V dropped 8 bases and J dropped 6 bases, with 16 bases sitting between them. Germline V CDR1 and CDR2: LGHNA, YNFKEQ. CDR3 DNA: TGTGCCAGCGGGGGAGTAGAGAGTCCCGGGGAGCTGTTTTTT. Its translation: CASGGVESPGELFF.

V and J are TRBV9 and TRBJ2-7; 9 bases fit TRBD1. Germline CDR1 is SGDLS and CDR2 is YYNGEE. V dropped 2 bases and J dropped 4; count of bases not matched to a gene: 4. The CDR3 consists of 14 residues. For the CDR3, the DNA is TGTGCCAGCAGCGTCGGGACAGGGACTTACGAGCAGTACTTC. It yields the protein CASSVGTGTYEQYF.